These 5 T cell receptor beta chains came from one sample sequenced in a study of Ad26.COV2.S vaccination and SARS-CoV-2 variants. Here immunoSEQ multiplex PCR was the method, and the copy in TCRdb shows in-frame clones only, minus some. The sample contains about 350,000 clones, around 92% of which appear only once. The sequencing used peripheral blood, collected after recovery from COVID-19. The receptor source for this set is a human donor who had recovered from COVID-19.

CDR3: CASSYQGTGAGHEQYF. Written as DNA, the CDR3 is TGTGCCAGCAGCTATCAAGGGACAGGGGCAGGTCACGAGCAGTACTTC. The rearrangement links TRBV7-2 to TRBJ2-7; 10 bases are a match to TRBD1. Germline CDR1 SGHTA, CDR2 FQGNSA. The CDR3 covers 16 residues. With V trimmed by 4 bases and J by 5 bases, 11 bases remained unmatched.

J is TRBJ1-5 and V is TRBV18; 9 nucleotides agree with TRBD1. Germline V gives CDR1 KGHSH, CDR2 LQKENI. J lost 7 bases, V lost 3 bases, and 7 bases had no gene match. The CDR3 contains 15 residues. DNA of the CDR3: TGTGCCAGCTCACCCGCCGGGACAGGGTGGCAGCCCCAGCATTTT. It translates to CASSPAGTGWQPQHF.

The V and J genes are TRBV18 and TRBJ1-1, with unresolved D. The CDR3 is 13 amino acids. The germline V and J ends were trimmed by 4 bases and 1 base, with 7 bases remaining between them. CDR1 KGHSH and CDR2 LQKENI come from the germline V gene. The CDR3 bases are TGTGCCAGCTCACTCAAGGAGAACACTGAAGCTTTCTTT. It yields the protein CASSLKENTEAFF.

This sequence joins TRBV27 and TRBJ1-1; D uncertain. CDR3 size: 13 residues. Germline V CDR1 and CDR2: MNHEY, SMNVEV (reference sequence). V lost 2 bases and J 1 base, leaving 5 bases between the germline ends. The CDR3 loop reads CASSLIENTEAFF. CDR3 bases: TGTGCCAGCAGTTTAATAGAGAACACTGAAGCTTTCTTT.

A remark on this clone: Germline is not matched at one junction end, which may reflect a read error. The chain combines TRBV5-6 with TRBJ2-6; D may match TRBD1 or TRBD2 (6 bases each). This CDR3 spans 12 amino acids. Germline CDR1 SGHDT, CDR2 YYEEEE. CDR3 residues: CASSLGAGSPAF. The CDR3 DNA reads TGTGCCAGCAGTTTGGGGGCGGGGAGCCCGGCTTTC. Full variable domain (rest looked up from reference TRBV5-6 and TRBJ2-6): DAGVTQSPTHLIKTRGQQVTLRCSPKSGHDTVSWYQQALGQGPQFIFQYYEEEERQRGNFPDRFSGHQFPNYSSELNVNALLLGDSALYLCASSLGAGSPAFGAGSRLTVL.